This TCR beta chain was retrieved from a study of T cell changes during pregnancy in multiple sclerosis. Produced via immunoSEQ multiplex PCR; TCRdb's table is partial and in-frame only. The sample lists some 60,000 clones; around 93% were seen once. Germline CDR1 reads SEHNR; CDR2 reads FQNEAQ (reference sequence). CDR3 size: 11 residues. Trimming removed 4 bases at V and 3 bases at J, with 4 bases between. The chain carries TRBV7-9 and TRBJ2-7; no clear D gene. The sequencing used peripheral blood, collected after pregnancy. The clonotype was recovered from a female donor with multiple sclerosis, enrolled in a pregnancy study. The CDR3 region has the DNA TGTGCCAGCAGCTCTATCTACGAGCAGTACTTC. It translates to CASSSIYEQYF.